One T cell receptor beta chain is described in this entry. Its specificity is unknown. The data were taken from a study of cytomegalovirus exposure and HLA in healthy donors. About the study: Researchers previously reported finding 90 million to 130 million unique TCR beta sequences from about 179 million T cells.

The PCR contained 60 Vbeta and 13 Jbeta primers. Sequencing used immunoSEQ multiplex PCR; TCRdb keeps in-frame clones, though not all of them. Among about 200,000 clones, 86% were seen once, and the ten largest hold around 0.3%. Germline V gives CDR1 KGHSH, CDR2 LQKENI. This CDR3 is built from 14 residues. V lost 6 bases and J lost 3, with 15 bases in between. Notes on the study in general: TCR beta V- and J-gene trimming was later associated with a missense DCLRE1C variant. HLA allele associations emerged for 17,000 or so TCR beta sequences in a later analysis, at 0.05 false discovery rate.

Sampled while nominally healthy, donors likely had unrecorded immune exposures. The sample was PBMCs. The J gene is TRBJ2-7, the V gene TRBV18; D gene uncertain. This TCR came from a woman in her twenties or thirties in good health and CMV-seronegative. CDR3 sequence reads: CASSPQSGDYEQYF. The CDR3 DNA sequence: TGTGCCAGCTCCCCCCAATCCGGAGACTACGAGCAGTACTTC.